This T cell receptor beta chain is from a study of cytomegalovirus exposure and HLA in healthy donors. The PCR contained 60 Vbeta and 13 Jbeta primers. Profiled with immunoSEQ multiplex PCR; TCRdb holds only in-frame clones, not every one. The data contain about 67,000 clones, roughly nine tenths of them singletons. This CDR3 is built from 15 residues. Per germline, CDR1 SGHTA and CDR2 FQGNSA. V lost 3 bases to trimming and J lost 1 base, with 10 bases between them. Nominally healthy donors were sampled, though unrecorded immune exposures were likely. This TCR was sampled from a woman in her 30s in good health and CMV-seropositive. Sequencing was carried out using PBMCs. The chain recombines TRBV7-2 with TRBJ1-3, with D maybe TRBD1 (5 bases). The CDR3 DNA is TGTGCCAGCAGCTTGACGGGGGGATCTGGAAACACCATATATTTT. Protein sequence: CASSLTGGSGNTIYF.